This TCR beta chain was profiled in a study of Graves' ophthalmopathy and Graves' hyperthyroidism. General study findings and limits: Most expanded clonotypes from thyroid (those above 0.001 frequency) were also found in blood.

Researchers turned away patients with other autoimmune diseases, uncontrolled infections, pregnancy or lactation. This CDR3 is built from 13 residues. Germline V gene lookup returns CDR1 SEHNR and CDR2 FQNEAQ (reference sequence). V lost 4 bases to trimming and J lost 7 bases, with 13 bases between them. Amplification of TCR beta CDR3 regions used RNA transcripts. Following a first-round RT-PCR that used HTBI primers, a second-round multiplex PCR was carried out. TCRdb re-derived calls from the multiplex PCR reads in MiXCR, one entry per CDR3 protein. The sample has 600,000 to 950,000 distinct CDR3 sequences; around 40% are singletons. This clonotype appeared many times. Antigen specificity is unknown.

The clonotype originates from an adult man with Graves' ophthalmopathy. V and J are TRBV7-9 and TRBJ1-2, with D possibly being TRBD1 (5 bases). Material for sequencing was peripheral blood. CDR3 amino acids: CASSSGTSPGYTF. CDR3 nucleotide sequence: TGTGCCAGCAGCTCCGGGACCTCCCCTGGCTACACCTTC.